This T cell receptor (beta chain) is drawn from a study of early T cells in non-severe SARS-CoV-2 infection. Study-level findings and limits: Missing private and CD4 specificities, VDJdb matching favored anti-spike CD8 responses.

The CDR3 is made up of 13 amino acids. The germline V and J ends were trimmed by 7 bases and 4 bases, with 8 bases remaining between them. Germline V gives CDR1 SNHLY, CDR2 FYNNEI. Notes on this clonotype: Its target is unknown.

Individual cDNA molecules carried attached unique molecular identifiers. TCRdb redid the calling of the 5' RACE reads with MiXCR, one entry per CDR3 protein. The profile shows 50,000 or so distinct CDR3 sequences, more than 12% of them singletons. This chain uses TRBV2 with TRBJ2-6, with D tentatively TRBD1 (6 bases). Sequencing used whole blood, obtained at baseline. The TCR comes from an adult who was a healthcare worker with PCR-confirmed SARS-CoV-2 infection or an uninfected control (not recorded which). CDR3 sequence: CASTGEGANVLTF. The CDR3, as DNA: TGTGCCAGCACAGGGGAAGGGGCCAACGTCCTGACTTTC.